The 26 T cell receptor beta chains below come from one sample, sequenced in a study of T-cell reconstitution after alpha-beta-depleted transplantation in children. Using unique molecular identifiers, the investigators prepared the TCRbeta library. TCRdb reanalysed the PCR reads using MiXCR and keeps one entry per CDR3 protein. Found here are hundreds of thousands of distinct CDR3 sequences, around 9.2% of them singletons; the top ten hold roughly a third. The source was PBMCs, mostly from graft donor cells, collected 360 days after TCRalphabeta/CD19-depleted stem cell transplant. Receptors were obtained from a male patient aged 2 to 10 who had a stem cell transplant for acute myeloid leukemia, so the T cells may come from the graft donor.

This clonotype was seen a few times. The V gene is TRBV27, the J gene TRBJ2-7; D perhaps matches TRBD2 (6 bases). V gave up 3 bases and J gave up 5 bases, with 17 bases separating them. Germline V gene data show CDR1 as MNHEY and CDR2 as SMNVEV (reference sequence). The CDR3 is 15 amino acids. The CDR3 nucleotides read TGTGCCAGCAGTTTTAAGGGACGGGGGATGGACGAGCAGTACTTC. This sequence encodes CASSFKGRGMDEQYF.

This clonotype was seen repeatedly, ten times or more. This chain links TRBV29-1 with TRBJ2-5; 8 bases map to TRBD2. CDR1 SQVTM and CDR2 ANQGSEA come from the germline V gene. The CDR3 is 13 amino acids. The junction had 8 bases not matched to a gene; V was cut back by 7 bases and J by 4 bases. CDR3 DNA sequence: TGCAGCGCCCCAACCGGGGGGGTAGAGACCCAGTACTTC. Residues: CSAPTGGVETQYF.

At least ten counts were recorded for this clonotype. This chain connects TRBV11-2 to TRBJ2-3; D remains ambiguous. The V end lost 1 base, the J end lost 0 bases, and 11 bases lay between the germline ends. The germline gives CDR1 SGHAT, CDR2 FQNNGV. The CDR3 totals 16 residues. The CDR3 region has the DNA TGTGCCAGCAGCTTAGGTAGATTACCTAGCACAGATACGCAGTATTTT. Translation: CASSLGRLPSTDTQYF.

This clonotype was seen at least ten times. The rearrangement links TRBV12-3 or TRBV12-4 to TRBJ1-2; weak D call: TRBD1 (6 bases). This CDR3 comprises 15 residues. V was cut by 6 bases and J by 2 bases, with 16 bases left in between. In DNA form, the CDR3 reads TGTGCCAGCAGGCAAGTCGGACAGCACAACTATGGCTACACCTTC. This translates into CASRQVGQHNYGYTF.

This clonotype occurred many times. This chain's CDR3 is CASSQSGFSYNEQFF. The DNA for the CDR3 is TGTGCCAGCAGCCAAAGCGGGTTCTCCTACAATGAGCAGTTCTTC. J is TRBJ2-1 and V is TRBV14; the D gene is possibly TRBD2 (6 bases). CDR3 length: 15 amino acids. Germline V gene sequence: CDR1 SGHDN, CDR2 FVKESK. Between the trimmed V and J ends, which lost 2 bases and 0 bases, there was a span of 8 bases. Drawing the rest from reference TRBV14 and TRBJ2-1, the complete variable domain is EAGVTQFPSHSVIEKGQTVTLRCDPISGHDNLYWYRRVMGKEIKFLLHFVKESKQDESGMPNNRFLAERTGGTYSTLKVQPAELEDSGVYFCASSQSGFSYNEQFFGPGTRLTVL.

This clonotype came up many times. V and J are TRBV6-5 and TRBJ1-5, with D unresolved. V was cut by 0 bases and J by 3 bases, with 9 bases left in between. The CDR3 runs to 15 residues. Germline V gene data show CDR1 as MNHEY and CDR2 as SVGAGI. The CDR3 coding sequence is TGTGCCAGCAGTTACTCGAGAGGGCCCAATCAGCCCCAGCATTTT. This encodes CASSYSRGPNQPQHF.

This clonotype was detected many times. The CDR3: CRFRGISSPLHF. CDR3 in DNA: TGCAGATTTAGGGGTATTAGCTCACCCCTCCACTTT. This chain connects TRBV29-1 to TRBJ1-6; TRBD1 is a possible D gene (5 bases). Germline V gene data show CDR1 as SQVTM and CDR2 as ANQGSEA. The CDR3 contains 12 residues.

The CDR3 spells CASNPGQRLESTYEQYF. CDR3 nucleotides: TGTGCCAGCAATCCGGGACAGCGGCTTGAAAGCACCTACGAGCAGTACTTC. V usage is TRBV6-2 or TRBV6-3 and J usage is TRBJ2-7, with 7 nucleotides matching TRBD1. CDR1 is MNHEY, CDR2 SVGEGT, per germline. CDR3 length equals 17 residues. With 7 bases clipped from V and 2 bases from J, the junction kept 17 bases outside the gene matches.

This clonotype was observed a handful of times. The chain has TRBV6-5 and TRBJ2-7; 8 nucleotides match TRBD2. The CDR3 sequence is 18 residues long. V gave up 2 bases and J gave up 0 bases; unmatched junction bases: 12. Germline V gene sequence: CDR1 MNHEY, CDR2 SVGAGI. CDR3 protein: CASSYRGSGTSGSYEQYF. The CDR3 bases are TGTGCCAGCAGTTACCGCGGTAGCGGGACCTCAGGCTCCTACGAGCAGTACTTC.

The chain uses TRBV7-9 and TRBJ1-2; D gene unclear. Trimming pared 1 base from V and 8 bases from J, leaving 20 bases between. In germline, CDR1 is SEHNR, CDR2 FQNEAQ (reference sequence). This CDR3 comprises 16 residues. In DNA form, the CDR3 reads TGTGCCAGCAGCTTAGTGTCGTTGGGAAACTACGGCGGCTACACCTTC. It codes for CASSLVSLGNYGGYTF.

V and J are TRBV4-2 and TRBJ2-5; D not resolved. The CDR3 contains 17 residues. CDR1 is LGHNA, CDR2 YNFKEQ, per germline. V lost 5 bases and J lost 1, with 20 bases in between. This chain's CDR3 is CASSGSITTEPQETQYF. Here the CDR3 DNA reads TGTGCCAGCAGCGGCAGCATTACTACAGAGCCCCAAGAGACCCAGTACTTC.

On this clonotype itself: Compared with germline, one end of the junction differs, possibly owing to a read error. This rearrangement joins TRBV12-3 or TRBV12-4 to TRBJ2-1; 13 nucleotides align to TRBD2. This CDR3 contains 19 residues. The CDR3 coding sequence is TGTGCCAGCTGTTTTCGGACTAGCGGGAGAACACTTCCGAGTGTTGGGCAGTTCTTC. Protein sequence: CASCFRTSGRTLPSVGQFF.

This clonotype was seen many times. The genes are TRBV29-1 and TRBJ2-1; no clear D gene. Germline loops: CDR1 SQVTM, CDR2 ANQGSEA. V lost 4 bases to trimming and J lost 7 bases, with 14 bases between them. The CDR3 length is 13 residues. CDR3 in amino acids: CSVVTDPRNEQFF. CDR3 nucleotide sequence: TGCAGCGTTGTCACAGACCCTCGGAATGAGCAGTTCTTC.

This clonotype was detected many times. The rearrangement uses TRBV20-1 and TRBJ2-3; D gene uncertain. V gave up 3 bases and J gave up 0 bases, with 10 bases separating them. The germline CDR1 and CDR2 sequences are DFQATT and SNEGSKA (reference sequence). The CDR3 is 14 amino acids. For the CDR3, the DNA is TGCAGTGCTAGCTTTGCGCCGAGCACAGATACGCAGTATTTT. Residues: CSASFAPSTDTQYF.

This clonotype came up many times. The chain is built from TRBV29-1 and TRBJ2-2; a weak D match, TRBD2 (7 bases). Germline values: CDR1 SQVTM, CDR2 ANQGSEA. CDR3 length: 14 amino acids. The ends were cut back, 7 bases at V and 1 base at J, with 13 bases in the middle. CDR3 in DNA: TGCAGCGCTCAGGGAGGGGGGAACACCGGGGAGCTGTTTTTT. Its protein product is CSAQGGGNTGELFF.

A few counts support this clonotype. V gene TRBV4-2 combines with J gene TRBJ2-7; 7 nucleotides line up with TRBD1. The germline CDR1 and CDR2 sequences are LGHNA and YNFKEQ. The CDR3 contains 14 residues. V gave up 4 bases and J gave up 3 bases; unmatched junction bases: 6. The CDR3 nucleotides read TGTGCCAGCAGCCTGGACAGGTTAAGCTACGAGCAGTACTTC. Protein: CASSLDRLSYEQYF.

This clonotype was recorded many times. The V gene is TRBV5-1, the J gene TRBJ2-7, with D possibly being TRBD1 or TRBD2 (7 bases each). Germline V gene data show CDR1 as SGHRS and CDR2 as YFSETQ. This CDR3 spans 15 amino acids. The V end lost 0 bases, the J end lost 3 bases, and 13 bases lay between the germline ends. The CDR3 spells CASSLAGGQIYEQYF. The CDR3, as DNA: TGCGCCAGCAGCTTGGCGGGGGGACAGATCTACGAGCAGTACTTC. The full variable domain, in which reference TRBV5-1 and TRBJ2-7 provide the parts outside the CDR3, is KAGVTQTPRYLIKTRGQQVTLSCSPISGHRSVSWYQQTPGQGLQFLFEYFSETQRNKGNFPGRFSGRQFSNSRSEMNVSTLELGDSALYLCASSLAGGQIYEQYFGPGTRLTVT.

Only one count was recorded for this clonotype. In DNA form, the CDR3 reads TGCGCCAGCAGCTTGTCTAAGGTAGCGGGGTTTTGGGCTAACTACGAGCAGTACGTC. Translation gives CASSLSKVAGFWANYEQYV. The chain joins TRBV5-1 to TRBJ2-7; 8 positions agree with TRBD2. With V trimmed by 1 base and J by 3 bases, 18 bases remained unmatched. Germline V gives CDR1 SGHRS, CDR2 YFSETQ. The CDR3 length is 19 residues.

The genes are TRBV28 and TRBJ1-1; D is ambiguous. Germline-derived CDR1 and CDR2 are MDHEN and SYDVKM. The CDR3 has 15 amino acids. Trimming left V 4 bases short and J 3 bases short, with 15 bases between. CDR3 in amino acids: CASSWRPSGYTEAFF. Here the CDR3 DNA reads TGTGCCAGCAGTTGGAGGCCAAGTGGTTACACTGAAGCTTTCTTT.

This clonotype was seen many times. The rearrangement joins TRBV29-1 to TRBJ1-1, with D perhaps TRBD1 (5 bases). V lost 6 bases to trimming and J lost 1 base, with 15 bases between them. This CDR3 contains 14 residues. Germline V gives CDR1 SQVTM, CDR2 ANQGSEA. The DNA of the CDR3 is TGCAGCGTCGCCGGAGGAAGGGGGAACACTGAAGCTTTCTTT. Protein product: CSVAGGRGNTEAFF.

This clonotype was observed at least ten times. The V gene is TRBV7-9, the J gene TRBJ2-1, with D maybe TRBD1 (5 bases). Germline V CDR1 and CDR2: SEHNR, FQNEAQ (reference sequence). The CDR3 runs to 13 residues. The V end lost 5 bases, the J end lost 4 bases, and 9 bases lay between the germline ends. Here the CDR3 DNA reads TGTGCCAGCAGCCCAACAGGATACAATGAGCAGTTCTTC. It yields the protein CASSPTGYNEQFF.

This clonotype was counted many times. The DNA for the CDR3 is TGTGCCAGCAGTGAAGCGGAGGCGGGGTACAATGAGCAGTTCTTC. Amino acids: CASSEAEAGYNEQFF. J is TRBJ2-1 and V is TRBV2; tentatively, D is TRBD2 (6 bases). CDR3 length: 15 residues. Trimming removed 0 bases from V and 4 bases from J, with 10 bases in between. Germline CDR1 is SNHLY and CDR2 is FYNNEI.

This clonotype has ten or more counts. The rearrangement joins TRBV12-3 or TRBV12-4 to TRBJ2-1; possible D gene TRBD2, 5 bases. V dropped 8 bases and J dropped 8 bases, with 13 bases sitting between them. The CDR3 length is 12 residues. As DNA, the CDR3 is TGTGCCAGCGGAACTAGATTCGATGAGCAGTTCTTC. Protein sequence: CASGTRFDEQFF.

This clonotype has a count of ten or more. This rearrangement joins TRBV5-1 to TRBJ1-1, with a tentative D call TRBD1 (6 bases). Per germline, CDR1 SGHRS and CDR2 YFSETQ. V was pared by 2 bases and J by 7 bases, with 18 bases between. This CDR3 comprises 15 residues. In DNA, the CDR3 is TGCGCCAGCAGCTTATTTCCAGGGGTACGGGGTGAAGCTTTCTTT. It codes for CASSLFPGVRGEAFF.

This clonotype was picked up a small number of times. This sequence joins TRBV2 and TRBJ2-2; D is undetermined. In germline, CDR1 is SNHLY, CDR2 FYNNEI. The V and J ends lost 3 bases and 6 bases respectively, with 14 bases between them. This CDR3 has 15 amino acids. CDR3 in amino acids: CASSEDGPTPGELFF. CDR3 coding DNA: TGTGCCAGCAGTGAGGACGGTCCAACACCCGGGGAGCTGTTTTTT.

This clonotype was counted at least ten times. This chain links TRBV10-3 with TRBJ1-4; 7 positions agree with TRBD1. CDR1 is ENHRY and CDR2 is SYGVKD in the germline V gene. The ends lost 6 bases at V and 14 bases at J; junction bases unmatched: 12. The CDR3 sequence is 13 residues long. CDR3: CAISPSWDSKLFF. CDR3 in DNA: TGTGCCATCAGCCCTTCATGGGACAGTAAGCTGTTTTTT.